The sequence of this T cell receptor (beta chain) was determined in a study of neoadjuvant nivolumab and ipilimumab in lung cancer. V lost 0 bases to trimming and J lost 7 bases, with 13 bases between them. Germline assignment: CDR1 LGHNA and CDR2 YSLEER. There are 15 residues in the CDR3. Clones were sequenced by immunoSEQ multiplex PCR, and TCRdb holds only the in-frame ones, with some missing. Here the sample spans fewer than 40,000 clones, approximately 90% being singletons. The study, taken as a whole, reports: Only two of four nivolumab-treated tumors gained richness and clonality by surgery.

On this clone: The antigen remains undetermined.

The chain carries TRBV4-3 and TRBJ1-5; D remains unclear. The input for sequencing was peripheral blood, taken after neoadjuvant nivolumab, alone or with ipilimumab, at or shortly before surgery. The receptor was derived from an adult with non-small cell lung cancer. In DNA form, the CDR3 reads TGCGCCAGCAGCCAAGAATCAGGCCTCCGGCAGCCCCAGCATTTT. As protein: CASSQESGLRQPQHF.